This TCR beta chain was identified in a study of OX40 agonist ivuxolimab in advanced cancers. At the level of the study: Age averaged around 58 years (range about 20 to 79), and 82.7% were male.

Method: immunoSEQ multiplex PCR; TCRdb's copy keeps in-frame clones and lacks some. The sample records tens of thousands of clones, 90% to 95% being singletons. Excluded were patients having autoimmune disease history or systemic immunosuppression. The source was CD4+ or CD8+ T cells sorted from blood, collected in a trial of the OX40 agonist ivuxolimab. The TCR sequence derives from an adult with an advanced solid tumor such as melanoma, head and neck, liver or kidney cancer.

Written as DNA, the CDR3 is TGCGCCAGCAGTCAATCTCCCCCCCAGGGGACAGGGAAAAACATTCAGTACTTC. It is translated as CASSQSPPQGTGKNIQYF. The chain combines TRBV23-1 with TRBJ2-4, with 9 bases lining up with TRBD1. Being an ORF, TRBV23-1 has a function that is uncertain. The CDR3 covers 18 residues. V shed 0 bases, J shed 4 bases, and the junction held 10 bases outside the gene matches.